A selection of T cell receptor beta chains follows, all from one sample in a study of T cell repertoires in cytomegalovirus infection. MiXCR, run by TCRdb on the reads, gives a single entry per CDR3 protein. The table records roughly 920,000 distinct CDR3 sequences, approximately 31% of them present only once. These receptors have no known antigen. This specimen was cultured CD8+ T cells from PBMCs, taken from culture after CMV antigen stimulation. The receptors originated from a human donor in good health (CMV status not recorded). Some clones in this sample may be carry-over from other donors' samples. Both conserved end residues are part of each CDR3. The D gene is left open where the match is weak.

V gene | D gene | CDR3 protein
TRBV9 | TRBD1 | CASSVEQGAPTDTQYF
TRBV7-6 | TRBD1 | CASSLSGQGYSPLHF
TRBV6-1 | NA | CASSEGADRNTEAFF
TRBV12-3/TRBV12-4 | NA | CASSPVKGYGYTF
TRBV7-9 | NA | CASSPTGIGNYGYTF
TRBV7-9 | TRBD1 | CASSSPGQPNQPQHF
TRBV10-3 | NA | CAIKSPGGGTDTQYF
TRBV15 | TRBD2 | CATNRPWRGVRTTTDTQYF
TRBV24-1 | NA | CATSTGDRNYGYTF
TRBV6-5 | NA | CASSYGDYEAFF
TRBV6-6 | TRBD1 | CASSHRGADGYTF
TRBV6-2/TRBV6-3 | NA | CASSHATYNEQFF
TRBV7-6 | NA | CASSLQGRGDNEQFF
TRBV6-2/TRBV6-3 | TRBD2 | CASSAPASGRGSSYNEQFF
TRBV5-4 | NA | CASRVGNSPLHF
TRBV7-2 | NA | CASSLQGADPYNEQFF
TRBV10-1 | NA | CASSPMEGSNTEAFF
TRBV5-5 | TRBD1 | CASWSHRGNEKLFF
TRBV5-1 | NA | CASSLETGTPKPYEQYF
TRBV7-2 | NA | CASSLLGWNEQFF
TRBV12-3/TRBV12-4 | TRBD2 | CASSFRGGYYNEQFF
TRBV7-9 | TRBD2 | CASSPRGGPDNEQFF
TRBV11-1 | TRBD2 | CASSFMTSGQETQYF
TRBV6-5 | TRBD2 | CASSQRLAGLNEQFF
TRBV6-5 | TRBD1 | CASSYSGTGANTEAFF
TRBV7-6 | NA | CASSLAPGGGNTIYF
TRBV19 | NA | CASSSYPLGNSPLHF
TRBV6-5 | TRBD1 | CASSPGQGSSIAKNIQYF
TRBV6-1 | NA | CASIQGWNIQYF
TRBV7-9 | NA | CASSPTSWDTQYF